The sample holds many counts of the clone carrying this T cell receptor beta chain. The antigen is undetermined. Germline CDR1 SGHNT, CDR2 YENEEA. The CDR3 consists of 15 residues. V was cut by 1 base and J by 7 bases, with 13 bases left in between. RNA transcripts provided the source from which TCR beta CDR3 regions were amplified. HTBI primers were used for first-round RT-PCR of the TCR CDR3. TCRdb analysed the multiplex PCR reads with MiXCR anew, one entry per CDR3 protein. The repertoire consists of about half a million distinct CDR3 sequences, with less than 25% occurring once and the leading ten covering roughly 29%. Hyperthyroidism of Graves' type that showed no ophthalmopathy progression within 18 months was stable. Diagnoses rested on clinical symptoms, serum thyroxine and TRAb, thyroid ultrasound and orbital computed tomography. The sample is drawn from a study of T cells in Graves' hyperthyroidism and ophthalmopathy. Study-level information: It was at initial diagnosis, before any treatment, that peripheral blood was collected.

Study-level findings and limits: Clonotypes that were expanded in thyroid above 0.001 mostly appeared in blood too.

This sequence was found in a man aged 18 to 29 with Graves' hyperthyroidism. The material sequenced was blood. The gene calls are TRBV11-3 and TRBJ2-2; the D gene is possibly TRBD2 (6 bases). The CDR3 DNA reads as TGTGCCAGCAGCTTAGTGGCGGGGCTCGGCGGGGAGCTGTTTTTT. Encoded protein: CASSLVAGLGGELFF.